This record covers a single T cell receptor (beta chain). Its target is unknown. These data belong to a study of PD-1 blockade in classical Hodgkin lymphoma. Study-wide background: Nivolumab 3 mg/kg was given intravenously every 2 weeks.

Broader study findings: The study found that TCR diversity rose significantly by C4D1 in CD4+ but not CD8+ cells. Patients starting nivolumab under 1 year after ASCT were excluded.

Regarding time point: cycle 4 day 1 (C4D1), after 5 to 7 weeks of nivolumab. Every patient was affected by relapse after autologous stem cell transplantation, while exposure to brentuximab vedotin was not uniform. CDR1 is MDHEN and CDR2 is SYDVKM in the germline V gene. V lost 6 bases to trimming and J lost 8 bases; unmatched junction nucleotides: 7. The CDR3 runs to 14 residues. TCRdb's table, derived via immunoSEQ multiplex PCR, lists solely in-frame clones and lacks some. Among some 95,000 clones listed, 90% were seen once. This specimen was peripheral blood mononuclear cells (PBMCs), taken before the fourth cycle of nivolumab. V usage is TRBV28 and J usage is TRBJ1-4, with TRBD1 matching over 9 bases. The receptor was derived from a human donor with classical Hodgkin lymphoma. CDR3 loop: CASSRQGGGEKLFF. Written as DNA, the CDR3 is TGTGCCAGCAGCAGACAGGGGGGAGGAGAAAAACTGTTTTTT. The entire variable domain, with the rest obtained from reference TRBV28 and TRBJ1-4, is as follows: DVKVTQSSRYLVKRTGEKVFLECVQDMDHENMFWYRQDPGLGLRLIYFSYDVKMKEKGDIPEGYSVSREKKERFSLILESASTNQTSMYLCASSRQGGGEKLFFGSGTQLSVL.